Following are 30 T cell receptor beta chains from one sample sequenced in a study of shared clonotypes between healthy human individuals. Produced via immunoSEQ multiplex PCR; TCRdb's table is partial and in-frame only. Among about 2 million clones listed, 90% to 95% were seen once. The specimen sequenced was naive CD4+ T cells sorted from blood. As to subset: CD45RA+ positively selected. The receptor source for this set is a young man in good health.

The chain has TRBV19 and TRBJ1-2; 7 bases line up with TRBD1. Germline V gives CDR1 LNHDA, CDR2 SQIVND (reference sequence). The CDR3 has 18 residues. Trimming at V came to 7 bases and at J to 0 bases, leaving 17 bases not matched to a gene. The CDR3 sequence: CASTPWEGTVLANYGYTF. In nucleotides, the CDR3 is TGTGCCAGTACCCCCTGGGAGGGGACAGTATTAGCTAACTATGGCTACACCTTC.

Comment on this clone: The same CDR3 also results from other DNA sequences found in this sample. The CDR3 coding sequence is TGTGCCAGCAGTGAAGCACAGGTGAACTATGGCTACACCTTC. This translates into CASSEAQVNYGYTF. The rearrangement uses TRBV6-1 and TRBJ1-2, with D perhaps matching TRBD1 (5 bases). V was shortened by 0 bases and J by 2 bases, with 7 bases between the two germline ends. This CDR3 spans 14 amino acids. Germline CDR1 reads MNHNS; CDR2 reads SASEGT.

The gene calls are TRBV19 and TRBJ1-5, with D hard to call. Germline CDR1 LNHDA, CDR2 SQIVND (reference sequence). The CDR3 contains 15 residues. V was trimmed by 1 base and J by 0 bases, leaving 7 bases between them. The CDR3 sequence is CASSIGIYSNQPQHF. CDR3 sequence (DNA): TGTGCCAGTAGTATAGGGATTTATAGCAATCAGCCCCAGCATTTT.

The rearrangement links TRBV27 to TRBJ1-2, with 9 bases that match TRBD1. Per the germline V gene, CDR1 is MNHEY and CDR2 is SMNVEV (reference sequence). CDR3 length: 15 amino acids. V was clipped by 6 bases and J by 6 bases; unmatched bases: 11. The CDR3 DNA sequence: TGTGCCAGCAGAGCTCCGGGACAGGGTGAAAATGGCTACACCTTC. It is translated as CASRAPGQGENGYTF.

The V gene is TRBV30, the J gene TRBJ2-1; D is possibly TRBD1 (6 bases). This CDR3 has 14 amino acids. Trimming removed 0 bases from V and 9 bases from J, with 15 bases in between. CDR1 is GTSNPN, CDR2 SVGIG, per germline (reference sequence). CDR3 DNA sequence: TGTGCCTGGAGTGTAGGGGCAGGGGCGAGTGAGCAGTTCTTC. This gives the protein CAWSVGAGASEQFF.

This clone came up once. V is TRBV11-3 and J is TRBJ2-2; 10 bases map to TRBD2. Looked up from germline, CDR1 is SGHNT and CDR2 is YENEEA. The CDR3 spans 15 residues. V trimming: 4 bases; J trimming: 1 base; junction bases outside the gene matches: 0. DNA for the CDR3: TGTGCCAGCAGCTGGACTAGCGGGAACACCGGGGAGCTGTTTTTT. Translating it yields CASSWTSGNTGELFF.

With respect to this clone: Other DNA sequences within the sample encode an identical CDR3. In nucleotides, the CDR3 is TGTGCCAGCTCACCAGGTGCTAACTATGGCTACACCTTC. It yields the protein CASSPGANYGYTF. This sequence joins TRBV18 and TRBJ1-2; D not certain. Trimming left V 2 bases short and J 0 bases short, with 4 bases between. Germline V gives CDR1 KGHSH, CDR2 LQKENI. This CDR3 spans 13 amino acids.

The chain recombines TRBV19 with TRBJ1-1; D gene unclear. CDR3 size: 15 residues. Germline V CDR1 and CDR2: LNHDA, SQIVND (reference sequence). The ends were cut back, 5 bases at V and 0 bases at J, with 13 bases in the middle. In DNA, the CDR3 is TGTGCCAGTAGTCGCCAAGGGTCCATGAACACTGAAGCTTTCTTT. It yields the protein CASSRQGSMNTEAFF.

This chain connects TRBV5-5 to TRBJ1-2; D remains unclear. The CDR3 loop spans 15 amino acids. V was cut by 1 base and J by 0 bases, with 10 bases left in between. CDR1 SGHKS and CDR2 YYEKEE come from the germline V gene (reference sequence). As DNA, the CDR3 is TGTGCCAGCAGCTTGCTTCCGGAAGCTAACTATGGCTACACCTTC. As protein: CASSLLPEANYGYTF. Full variable domain (rest looked up from reference TRBV5-5 and TRBJ1-2): DAGVTQSPTHLIKTRGQQVTLRCSPISGHKSVSWYQQVLGQGPQFIFQYYEKEERGRGNFPDRFSARQFPNYSSELNVNALLLGDSALYLCASSLLPEANYGYTFGSGTRLTVV.

The chain combines TRBV5-1 with TRBJ2-1; tentatively, D is TRBD2 (6 bases). The germline V gene has CDR1 SGHRS and CDR2 YFSETQ. The CDR3 totals 14 residues. V shed 2 bases and J shed 6 bases, with 12 bases lying between them. The CDR3 here is CASSLVAVVNEQFF. The DNA of the CDR3 is TGCGCCAGCAGCTTAGTAGCGGTGGTCAATGAGCAGTTCTTC.

The genes are TRBV5-6 and TRBJ2-3; D may be TRBD1 (5 bases). The germline V gene has CDR1 SGHDT and CDR2 YYEEEE. The CDR3 sequence is 13 residues long. Trimming cost V 5 bases and J 4 bases, with 11 bases left between them. In DNA form, the CDR3 reads TGTGCCAGCAGTAGGGGTGTCTCAGATACGCAGTATTTT. It codes for CASSRGVSDTQYF.

The chain links TRBV28 to TRBJ1-3; D not resolved. The germline V gene encodes CDR1 MDHEN and CDR2 SYDVKM. Trimming left V 10 bases short and J 0 bases short, with 13 bases between. The CDR3 consists of 14 residues. The CDR3 spells CATSKDPSGNTIYF. The CDR3, as DNA: TGTGCCACTTCTAAGGACCCCTCTGGAAACACCATATATTTT.

This chain connects TRBV27 to TRBJ2-1; 7 bases line up with TRBD2. The germline V gene has CDR1 MNHEY and CDR2 SMNVEV (reference sequence). The V gene end was trimmed by 6 bases and the J gene end by 10 bases; junction bases not matched to a gene: 15. The CDR3 has 15 residues. The CDR3 region has the DNA TGTGCCAGCAGGACCGGGACTACCAGGAGGGGCGAGCAGTTCTTC. Its translation: CASRTGTTRRGEQFF.

This chain joins TRBV19 and TRBJ1-5, with D unresolved. This CDR3 region has 15 residues. The ends were cut back, 0 bases at V and 0 bases at J, with 6 bases in the middle. Germline assignment: CDR1 LNHDA and CDR2 SQIVND (reference sequence). CDR3 protein: CASSIERSSNQPQHF. The CDR3 coding sequence is TGTGCCAGTAGTATAGAACGGAGTAGCAATCAGCCCCAGCATTTT.

The rearrangement links TRBV6-6 to TRBJ2-5; 7 bases agree with TRBD1. V lost 7 bases to trimming and J lost 1 base; unmatched junction nucleotides: 9. The CDR3 contains 15 residues. Germline V gene sequence: CDR1 MNHNY, CDR2 SVGAGI (reference sequence). The CDR3 sequence is CASNRGDRAQETQYF. In DNA form, the CDR3 reads TGTGCCAGCAATAGGGGCGACAGGGCCCAAGAGACCCAGTACTTC.

The chain couples TRBV11-2 to TRBJ1-6, with TRBD1 as a possible D gene (5 bases). Germline-derived CDR1 and CDR2 are SGHAT and FQNNGV. CDR3 length: 15 residues. Between the trimmed V and J ends, which lost 5 bases and 6 bases, there was a span of 14 bases. The CDR3 is CASSVSGPRNSPLHF. The CDR3 bases are TGTGCCAGCAGCGTCTCGGGACCCCGTAATTCACCCCTCCACTTT.

The rearrangement uses TRBV25-1 and TRBJ1-2; 7 nucleotides align to TRBD1. Germline CDR1 is MGHDK and CDR2 is SYGVNS. The V and J ends lost 4 bases and 8 bases, in that order; junction bases with no gene match: 7. CDR3 length equals 13 residues. CDR3 protein: CASSAARGPGYTF. The CDR3, as DNA: TGTGCCAGCAGTGCCGCTAGGGGGCCGGGCTACACCTTC.

The chain joins TRBV14 to TRBJ2-7; a possible D gene is TRBD2 (6 bases). Per germline, CDR1 SGHDN and CDR2 FVKESK. This CDR3 is built from 17 residues. The V gene lost 0 bases and the J gene lost 0 bases, with 15 bases spanning the gap. DNA of the CDR3: TGTGCCAGCAGCCAAGACTTGCCTGGAGGGGTCTCCTACGAGCAGTACTTC. Translated, it gives CASSQDLPGGVSYEQYF.

This clone appeared a single time. V usage is TRBV5-1 and J usage is TRBJ2-7; D is undetermined. The germline V gene has CDR1 SGHRS and CDR2 YFSETQ. CDR3 length: 14 amino acids. Trimming pared 6 bases from V and 5 bases from J, leaving 18 bases between. CDR3 protein: CASNPDPDGHEQYF. Written as DNA, the CDR3 is TGCGCCAGCAACCCTGATCCGGACGGTCACGAGCAGTACTTC.

This chain uses TRBV28 with TRBJ2-1; 9 nucleotides align to TRBD2. J lost 9 bases, V lost 4 bases, and 10 bases had no gene match. Germline CDR1 and CDR2: MDHEN and SYDVKM. The CDR3 length is 15 residues. The CDR3 DNA reads as TGTGCCAGCAGTTCCATCGCGGGACTAGCCTTTGAGCAGTTCTTC. Its protein is CASSSIAGLAFEQFF.

This chain links TRBV27 with TRBJ2-5, with unresolved D. The CDR3 contains 13 residues. Trimming stripped 5 bases from V and 4 bases from J, with 11 bases between. Germline V gene data show CDR1 as MNHEY and CDR2 as SMNVEV (reference sequence). This CDR3 is CASSRLVRETQYF. DNA for the CDR3: TGTGCCAGCAGTCGGCTAGTGAGAGAGACCCAGTACTTC.

This chain links TRBV7-2 with TRBJ2-3; D unresolved. CDR1 and CDR2 from the germline V gene are SGHTA and FQGNSA. The CDR3 is 15 amino acids. V lost 0 bases and J lost 4, with 11 bases in between. The CDR3 DNA reads TGTGCCAGCAGCTTAGCTAGCAGAAACCCAGATACGCAGTATTTT. Amino acids: CASSLASRNPDTQYF.

The rearrangement joins TRBV6-4 to TRBJ2-1, with 9 bases lining up with TRBD2. The CDR3 is made up of 15 amino acids. Looked up from germline, CDR1 is MRHNA and CDR2 is SNTAGT. Germline trimming cut 4 bases from V and 4 bases from J; bases unmatched to any gene: 5. The chain's CDR3 is CASSVGTSSYNEQFF. The CDR3 region has the DNA TGTGCCAGCAGTGTCGGGACTAGCAGTTACAATGAGCAGTTCTTC.

This clone was seen once. CDR3 DNA sequence: TGCGCCAGCAGCCCTCTAGAGGGAGGGGTTGAAAAACTGTTTTTT. The encoded protein is CASSPLEGGVEKLFF. The rearrangement links TRBV4-1 to TRBJ1-4; D might be TRBD1 (5 bases). This CDR3 is built from 15 residues. Germline CDR1 and CDR2: MGHRA and YSYEKL. V was cut by 4 bases and J by 7 bases, with 16 bases left in between.

The CDR3 loop is CATSTGSEKLFF. In DNA, the CDR3 is TGTGCCACTTCGACAGGGTCTGAAAAACTGTTTTTT. This chain uses TRBV6-5 with TRBJ1-4; 7 bases map to TRBD1. From germline, CDR1 is MNHEY and CDR2 SVGAGI. This CDR3 contains 12 residues. V gave up 10 bases and J gave up 7 bases; unmatched junction bases: 6.

The V and J genes are TRBV27 and TRBJ1-6; D is undetermined. This CDR3 is built from 17 residues. Germline V lookup: CDR1 MNHEY, CDR2 SMNVEV (reference sequence). V was pared by 3 bases and J by 5 bases, with 17 bases between. CDR3: CASSLEILRGNNSPLHF. The DNA for the CDR3 is TGTGCCAGCAGTTTGGAAATCCTCCGGGGAAATAATTCACCCCTCCACTTT.

The rearrangement joins TRBV7-2 to TRBJ2-5; D is undetermined. The V end was cut by 5 bases, the J end by 1 base, with 11 bases between. The CDR3 runs to 14 residues. Germline lookup yields CDR1 SGHTA and CDR2 FQGNSA. The DNA for the CDR3 is TGTGCCAGCAGCCCGCTTGGTCCCCAAGAGACCCAGTACTTC. Its translation is CASSPLGPQETQYF.

The chain joins TRBV11-1 to TRBJ1-1; TRBD1 might be the D (6 bases). The germline V and J ends were trimmed by 5 bases and 0 bases, with 13 bases remaining between them. The CDR3 sequence is 15 residues long. Germline lookup yields CDR1 SGHAT and CDR2 FQDESV (reference sequence). CDR3 in DNA: TGTGCCAGCAGCCGACGGACAGCCATGAACACTGAAGCTTTCTTT. Its protein product is CASSRRTAMNTEAFF.

The rearrangement joins TRBV19 to TRBJ1-1; D is undetermined. The CDR3 runs to 14 residues. V shed 5 bases and J shed 0 bases, with 10 bases lying between them. From germline, CDR1 is LNHDA and CDR2 SQIVND (reference sequence). The CDR3 sequence: CASSPPMMNTEAFF. CDR3 in DNA: TGTGCCAGTAGTCCCCCCATGATGAACACTGAAGCTTTCTTT.

The chain recombines TRBV7-6 with TRBJ2-1; D could derive from TRBD1 or TRBD2 (5 bases each). CDR1 and CDR2 from the germline V gene are SGHVS and FNYEAQ. Trimming took 1 base from V and 4 from J, leaving 14 bases between them. The CDR3 is made up of 16 amino acids. The DNA of the CDR3 is TGTGCCAGCAGCTTAGTCTCGGGTGGGGGATACAATGAGCAGTTCTTC. Amino acid sequence: CASSLVSGGGYNEQFF.